These T cell receptor beta chains were read from a single sample in a study of patients and donors after allogeneic stem cell transplantation. MiXCR, run by TCRdb on the RT-PCR reads, gives a single entry per CDR3 protein. The data contain approximately 200,000 distinct CDR3 sequences, around an eighth of them singletons. The source material was blood, either unsorted or a sorted T cell fraction (not recorded which). The origin of the receptors is a human donor who was either an allogeneic HSCT recipient or a stem cell or donor lymphocyte infusion donor (not recorded which). It is not recorded whose cells these are; they may come from a transplant donor. Each CDR3 is given with its conserved first and last residue. D genes are given only for firm matches. Some rows mark clone size as missing; the rest say once, few, many or name a class of expanded clone.

clone_size,j_call,v_call,d_call,cdr3_nt,cdr3_aa
few,TRBJ2-1,TRBV20-1,TRBD2,TGCAGTGCTAGAGACGTGGGACTAGCGGTGCCTCCCTCCTACAATGAGCAGTTCTTC,CSARDVGLAVPPSYNEQFF
few,TRBJ1-2,TRBV6-1,-,TGTGCCAGCAGAGCGACAGAGCTAGGCTATGGCTACACCTTC,CASRATELGYGYTF
many,TRBJ2-2,TRBV7-9,TRBD1,TGTGCCAGCAGCGGCCCAGGGGGTTCCCACACCGGGGAGCTGTTTTTT,CASSGPGGSHTGELFF
-,TRBJ2-3,TRBV20-1,TRBD1,TGCAGTGCTCCAGCCCCGACAGGGTGGAGCACAGATACGCAGTATTTT,CSAPAPTGWSTDTQYF
-,TRBJ2-7,TRBV25-1,TRBD2,TGTGCCAGCAGTGAAGTGGGACTAGCGTCCTACGAGCAGTACTTC,CASSEVGLASYEQYF
few,TRBJ2-5,TRBV7-8,-,TGTGCCAGCAGCTTAGCGCCCCTACCGAAATGGGAGACCCAGTACTTC,CASSLAPLPKWETQYF
-,TRBJ2-2,TRBV10-3,TRBD1,TGTGCCATCAGTAGACGGACAGGGGACGTGGAGCTGTTTTTT,CAISRRTGDVELFF
many,TRBJ2-1,TRBV20-1,-,TGCAGTGCTAGAGATAGGCCGAGCTCCTACAATGAGCAGTTCTTC,CSARDRPSSYNEQFF
-,TRBJ2-5,TRBV7-7,-,TGTGCTAGCAGCTTAGTTGGCGGCGGTAGCGAGACCCAGTACTTC,CASSLVGGGSETQYF
few,TRBJ2-7,TRBV4-3,TRBD2,TGCGCCAGCAGCCAATGGTCAGCGGGGAACGAGCAGTACTTC,CASSQWSAGNEQYF
few,TRBJ2-7,TRBV6-6,-,TGTGCCAGCAGGTCGACAGGTTCCTACGAGCAGTACTTC,CASRSTGSYEQYF
-,TRBJ2-3,TRBV13,-,TGTGCCTCCTCCCTGACGCGGGCAACCACAGATACGCAGTATTTT,CASSLTRATTDTQYF
few,TRBJ1-4,TRBV4-2,-,TGTGCCAGCAGCCATAACAACAGGGACGTGGTGTTTTTT,CASSHNNRDVVFF